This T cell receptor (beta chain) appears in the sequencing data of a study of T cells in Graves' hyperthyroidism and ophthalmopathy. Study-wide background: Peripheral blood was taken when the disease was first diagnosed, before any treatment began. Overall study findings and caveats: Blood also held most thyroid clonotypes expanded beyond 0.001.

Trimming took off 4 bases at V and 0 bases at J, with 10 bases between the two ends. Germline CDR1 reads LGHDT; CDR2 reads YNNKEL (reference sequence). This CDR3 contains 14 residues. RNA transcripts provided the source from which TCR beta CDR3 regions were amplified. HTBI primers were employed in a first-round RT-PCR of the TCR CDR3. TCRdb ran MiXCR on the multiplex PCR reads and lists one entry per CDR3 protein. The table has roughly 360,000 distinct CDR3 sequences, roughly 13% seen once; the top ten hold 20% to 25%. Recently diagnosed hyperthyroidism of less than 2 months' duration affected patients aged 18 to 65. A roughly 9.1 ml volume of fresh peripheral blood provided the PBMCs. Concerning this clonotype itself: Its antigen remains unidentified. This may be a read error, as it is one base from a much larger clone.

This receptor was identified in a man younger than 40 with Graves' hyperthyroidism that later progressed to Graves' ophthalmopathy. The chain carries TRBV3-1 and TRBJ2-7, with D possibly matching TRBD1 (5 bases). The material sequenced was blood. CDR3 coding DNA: TGTGCCAGCAGCCTCCGACAGATCTCCTACGAGCAGTACTTC. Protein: CASSLRQISYEQYF.